This TCR beta chain stems from a study of response to subunit inactivated influenza vaccine. One entry per CDR3 protein results from TCRdb running MiXCR on the RT-PCR reads. Of some 570,000 distinct CDR3 sequences detected, around 11% appear once; the ten largest clones hold 11%. V was trimmed by 5 bases and J by 3 bases, leaving 12 bases between them. The CDR3 has 14 amino acids. Looked up from germline, CDR1 is KGHDR and CDR2 is SFDVKD. The sample was also reused in another study, on T cells expressing NK-cell markers. That investigation notes: Libraries used 5'RACE template switching adding universal primer site and UMIs. Obtained from sorted CD3+CD56+NKG2C+, CD3+CD56+NKG2C- and CD3+CD56-NKG2C+ T cells were the TCR beta repertoires. The authors applied an anti-gamma-delta TCR antibody in several experiments, and it restricted sorting to alpha-beta TCR T cells. The share of CD8+ T cells held by dominant NKG2C+ clonotypes was about 1.0-8% in several donors. The leading position in the CD3+CD56-NKG2C+ fraction of four donors also went to these clonotypes.

Specimen: PBMCs from blood, collected on the day of vaccination. This rearrangement joins TRBV24-1 to TRBJ2-5; possible D gene TRBD1, 5 bases. The receptor was isolated from a man over 45 who received an inactivated influenza vaccine. CDR3 loop: CATSVTGREETQYF. CDR3 bases: TGTGCCACCAGTGTCACGGGCAGGGAAGAGACCCAGTACTTC.